A selection of T cell receptor beta chains follows, all from one sample in a study of blood T cells in healthy people across ages. TCRdb reprocessed the 5' RACE reads via MiXCR and lists one record per CDR3 protein. The table has 1.8 million or so distinct CDR3 sequences, about two fifths seen once. Sequencing input: blood. The receptors derive from a human donor in good health. The CDR3 runs from the conserved cysteine through the conserved F or W. Fields, in order: J gene, V gene, clone size, D gene, CDR3 protein. A D gene is named only where the DNA matches it firmly. Some rows mark clone size as missing; the rest say once, few, many or name a class of expanded clone.

TRBJ2-2,TRBV11-2,-,TRBD1,CASSWRQGSTGELFF
TRBJ1-1,TRBV4-2,-,TRBD1,CASSQEETGGMNTEAFF
-,TRBV20-1,-,-,CSARGRRGAHYEQYF
TRBJ1-6,TRBV12-3/TRBV12-4,-,-,CASKQGTRSPLHF
TRBJ2-1,TRBV11-1,once,-,CASSMRGLAQFF
TRBJ2-5,TRBV7-6,-,-,CASSSAGWGHQETQYF
TRBJ2-1,TRBV9,few,-,CASSVGRPYNEQFF
TRBJ1-2,TRBV6-1,-,-,CASSPGARGYGYTF
TRBJ1-2,TRBV7-3,-,TRBD1,CASSRTGGAYTF
TRBJ2-3,TRBV7-2,-,TRBD2,CASSLGNGGVLDTQYF
TRBJ2-1,TRBV6-2/TRBV6-3,few,-,CASRADRYNEQFF
-,TRBV6-4,-,TRBD1,CASRTDRVSYEQYF
TRBJ2-5,TRBV7-9,few,-,CASSERGASKTQYF
TRBJ1-4,TRBV7-9,few,-,CASSSTTWYNEKLFF
TRBJ2-7,TRBV19,few,-,CASSNRQTYEQYF
TRBJ2-7,TRBV6-5,-,-,CASSRPDMFEQYF